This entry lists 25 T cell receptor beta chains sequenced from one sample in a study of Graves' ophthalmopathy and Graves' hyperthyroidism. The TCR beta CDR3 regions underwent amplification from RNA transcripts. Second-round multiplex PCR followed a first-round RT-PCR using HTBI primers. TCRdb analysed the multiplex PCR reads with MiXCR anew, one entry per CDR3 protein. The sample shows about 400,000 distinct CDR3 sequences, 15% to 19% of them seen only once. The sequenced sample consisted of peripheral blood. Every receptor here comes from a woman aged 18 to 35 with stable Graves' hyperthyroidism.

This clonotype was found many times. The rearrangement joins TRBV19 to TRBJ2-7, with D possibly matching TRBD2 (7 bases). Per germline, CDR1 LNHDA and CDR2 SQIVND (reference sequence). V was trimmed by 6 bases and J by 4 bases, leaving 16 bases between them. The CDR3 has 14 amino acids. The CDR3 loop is CASREGGRPYEQYF. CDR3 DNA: TGTGCCAGTAGAGAGGGGGGGCGACCTTACGAGCAGTACTTC. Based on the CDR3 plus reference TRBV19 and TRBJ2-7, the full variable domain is DGGITQSPKYLFRKEGQNVTLSCEQNLNHDAMYWYRQDPGQGLRLIYYSQIVNDFQKGDIAEGYSVSREKKESFPLTVTSAQKNPTAFYLCASREGGRPYEQYFGPGTRLTVT.

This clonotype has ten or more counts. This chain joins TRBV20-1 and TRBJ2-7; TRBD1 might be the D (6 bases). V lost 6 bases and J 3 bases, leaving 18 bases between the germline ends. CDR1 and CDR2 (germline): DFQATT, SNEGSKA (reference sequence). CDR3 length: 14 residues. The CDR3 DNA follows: TGCAGTGCCACGACGGTGGTAGGGGGCTACGAGCAGTACTTC. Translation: CSATTVVGGYEQYF.

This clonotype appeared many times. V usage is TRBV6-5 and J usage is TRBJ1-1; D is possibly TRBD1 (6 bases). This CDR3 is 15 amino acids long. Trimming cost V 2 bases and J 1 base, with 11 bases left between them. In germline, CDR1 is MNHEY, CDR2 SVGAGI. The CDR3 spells CASSYGPGQNTEAFF. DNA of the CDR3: TGTGCCAGCAGTTACGGGCCGGGACAGAACACTGAAGCTTTCTTT.

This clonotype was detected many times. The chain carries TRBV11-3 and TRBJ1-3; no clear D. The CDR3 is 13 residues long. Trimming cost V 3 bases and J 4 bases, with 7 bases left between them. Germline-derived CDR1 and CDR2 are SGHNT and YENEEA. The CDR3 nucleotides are TGTGCCAGCAGCTTGGAAGTCGGAAACACCATATATTTT. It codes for CASSLEVGNTIYF.

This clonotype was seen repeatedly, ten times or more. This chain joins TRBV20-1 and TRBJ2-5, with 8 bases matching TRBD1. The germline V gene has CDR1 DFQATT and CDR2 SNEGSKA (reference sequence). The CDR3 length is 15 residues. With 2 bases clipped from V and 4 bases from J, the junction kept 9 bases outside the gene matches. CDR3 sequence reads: CSARPLTGARETQYF. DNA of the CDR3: TGCAGTGCTAGACCCTTGACAGGGGCCAGAGAGACCCAGTACTTC.

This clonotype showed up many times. As DNA, the CDR3 is TGTGCCAGCATAGTGGGTTTTATGGGGAACACTGAAGCTTTCTTT. This encodes CASIVGFMGNTEAFF. The rearrangement uses TRBV2 and TRBJ1-1; D call uncertain. CDR3 length equals 15 residues. The V gene's germline CDR1 is SNHLY and CDR2 FYNNEI. Trimming cost V 7 bases and J 1 base, with 16 bases left between them.

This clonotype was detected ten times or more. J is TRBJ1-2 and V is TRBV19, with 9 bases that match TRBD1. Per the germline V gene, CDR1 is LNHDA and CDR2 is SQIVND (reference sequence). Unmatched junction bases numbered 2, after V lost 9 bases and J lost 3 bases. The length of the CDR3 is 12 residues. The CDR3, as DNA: TGTGCCAGCCGACAGGGGGACTATGGCTACACCTTC. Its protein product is CASRQGDYGYTF.

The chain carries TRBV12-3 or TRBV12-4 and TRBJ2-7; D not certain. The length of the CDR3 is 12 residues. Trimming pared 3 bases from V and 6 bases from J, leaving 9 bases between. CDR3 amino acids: CASSFRMREQYF. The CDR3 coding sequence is TGTGCCAGCAGTTTTAGGATGCGCGAGCAGTACTTC.

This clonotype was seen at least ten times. The CDR3 sequence is CASSSPYSTGREQYF. The CDR3 DNA reads as TGTGCCAGCAGTTCCCCTTATTCGACAGGACGCGAGCAGTACTTC. The rearrangement joins TRBV27 to TRBJ2-7, with D perhaps matching TRBD1 (6 bases). Deletions cut 4 bases from V and 6 bases from J, with 19 bases between. Germline values: CDR1 MNHEY, CDR2 SMNVEV (reference sequence). The CDR3 runs to 15 residues.

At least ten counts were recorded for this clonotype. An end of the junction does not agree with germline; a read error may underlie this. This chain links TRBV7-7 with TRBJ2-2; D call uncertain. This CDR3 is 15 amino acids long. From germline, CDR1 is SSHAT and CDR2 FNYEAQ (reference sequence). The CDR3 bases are TGTGCTAGCAGCTCGGACCCTACCCAGGCCGGGGAGCTGTTTTTT. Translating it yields CASSSDPTQAGELFF.

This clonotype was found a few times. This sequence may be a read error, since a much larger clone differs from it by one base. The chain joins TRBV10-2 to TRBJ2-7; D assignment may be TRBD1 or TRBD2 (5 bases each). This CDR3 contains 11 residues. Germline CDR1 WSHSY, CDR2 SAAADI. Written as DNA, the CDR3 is TGCGCCAGCAGTGATAGGGACGAGCAGCACTTC. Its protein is CASSDRDEQHF.

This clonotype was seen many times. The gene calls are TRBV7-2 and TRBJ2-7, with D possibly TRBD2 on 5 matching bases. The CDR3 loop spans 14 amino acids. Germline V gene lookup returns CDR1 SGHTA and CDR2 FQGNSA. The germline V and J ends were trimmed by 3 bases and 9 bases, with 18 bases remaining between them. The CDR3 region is CASSFHGLYGVQYF. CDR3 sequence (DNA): TGTGCCAGCAGCTTCCACGGACTCTACGGGGTGCAGTACTTC.

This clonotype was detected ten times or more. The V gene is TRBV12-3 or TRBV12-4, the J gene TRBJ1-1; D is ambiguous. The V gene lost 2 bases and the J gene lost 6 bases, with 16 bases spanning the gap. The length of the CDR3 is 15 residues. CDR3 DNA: TGTGCCAGCAGTTTACGGTTAGGATCTTCTGCTGAAGCTTTCTTT. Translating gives CASSLRLGSSAEAFF.

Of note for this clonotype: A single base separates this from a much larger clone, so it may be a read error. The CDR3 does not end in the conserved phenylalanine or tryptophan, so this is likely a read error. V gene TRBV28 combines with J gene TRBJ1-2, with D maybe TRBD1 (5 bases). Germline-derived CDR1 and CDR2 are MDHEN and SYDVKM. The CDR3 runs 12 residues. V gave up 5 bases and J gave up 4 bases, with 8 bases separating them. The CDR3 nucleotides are TGTGCCAGCAGTGGGGGGGGCTATGGCTACACCTAC. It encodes CASSGGGYGYTY.

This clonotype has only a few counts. The DNA for the CDR3 is TGTGCCAGCAGTGAAGTGGGACAAAACTCTGGAAACACCATATATTTT. This translates into CASSEVGQNSGNTIYF. The chain combines TRBV2 with TRBJ1-3; D perhaps matches TRBD1 (6 bases). The CDR3 extends over 16 amino acids. V dropped 1 base and J dropped 0 bases, with 10 bases sitting between them. Germline CDR1 reads SNHLY; CDR2 reads FYNNEI.

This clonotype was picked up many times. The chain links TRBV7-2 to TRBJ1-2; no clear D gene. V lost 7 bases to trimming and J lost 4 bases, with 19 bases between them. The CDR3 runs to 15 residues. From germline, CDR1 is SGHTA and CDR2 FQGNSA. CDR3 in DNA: TGTGCCAGCACCGTGGACCCTCAAGGGTTCTATGGCTACACCTTC. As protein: CASTVDPQGFYGYTF.

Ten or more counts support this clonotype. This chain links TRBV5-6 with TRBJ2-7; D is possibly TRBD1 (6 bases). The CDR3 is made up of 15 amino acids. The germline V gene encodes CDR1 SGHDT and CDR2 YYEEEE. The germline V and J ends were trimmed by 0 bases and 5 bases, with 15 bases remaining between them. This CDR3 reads CASSLVNREMNEQYF. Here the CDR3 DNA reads TGTGCCAGCAGCTTGGTGAACAGGGAGATGAACGAGCAGTACTTC.

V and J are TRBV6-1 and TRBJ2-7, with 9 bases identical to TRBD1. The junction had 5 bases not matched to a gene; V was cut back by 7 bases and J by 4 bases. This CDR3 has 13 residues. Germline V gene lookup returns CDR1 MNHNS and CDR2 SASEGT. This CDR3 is CASTLTGGYEQYF. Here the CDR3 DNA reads TGTGCCAGCACCCTGACAGGGGGTTACGAGCAGTACTTC.

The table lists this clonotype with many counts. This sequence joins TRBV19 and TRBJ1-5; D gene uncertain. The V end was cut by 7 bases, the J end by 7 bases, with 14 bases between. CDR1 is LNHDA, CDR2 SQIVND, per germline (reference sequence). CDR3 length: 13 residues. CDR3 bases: TGTGCCAGTAATCCCTCAGGAGTACAGCCCCAGCATTTT. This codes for CASNPSGVQPQHF.

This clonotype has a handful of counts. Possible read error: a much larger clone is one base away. CDR3 sequence: CASSEKYEQCF. As DNA, the CDR3 is TGTGCCAGCAGTGAAAAATACGAGCAGTGCTTC. The gene calls are TRBV25-1 and TRBJ2-7, with unresolved D. The germline V gene encodes CDR1 MGHDK and CDR2 SYGVNS. The CDR3 is 11 amino acids.

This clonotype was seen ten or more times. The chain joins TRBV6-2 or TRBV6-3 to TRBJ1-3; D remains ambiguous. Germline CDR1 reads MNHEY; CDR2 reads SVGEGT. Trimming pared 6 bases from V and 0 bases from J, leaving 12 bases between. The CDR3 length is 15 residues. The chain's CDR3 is CASSTRRNSGNTIYF. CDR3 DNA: TGTGCCAGCAGCACCCGACGGAACTCTGGAAACACCATATATTTT.

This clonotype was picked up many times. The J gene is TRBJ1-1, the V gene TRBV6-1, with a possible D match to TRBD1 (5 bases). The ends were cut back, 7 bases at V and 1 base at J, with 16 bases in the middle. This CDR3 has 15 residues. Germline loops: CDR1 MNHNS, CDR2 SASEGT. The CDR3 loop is CASIRQKGWNTEAFF. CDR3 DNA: TGTGCCAGCATCCGCCAGAAGGGGTGGAACACTGAAGCTTTCTTT.

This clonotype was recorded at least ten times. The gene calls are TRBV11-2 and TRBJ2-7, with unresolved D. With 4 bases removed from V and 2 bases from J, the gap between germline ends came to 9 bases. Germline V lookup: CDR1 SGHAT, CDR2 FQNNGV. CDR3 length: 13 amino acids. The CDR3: CASSSLVTYEQYF. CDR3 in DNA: TGTGCCAGCAGCTCCCTTGTAACCTACGAGCAGTACTTC.

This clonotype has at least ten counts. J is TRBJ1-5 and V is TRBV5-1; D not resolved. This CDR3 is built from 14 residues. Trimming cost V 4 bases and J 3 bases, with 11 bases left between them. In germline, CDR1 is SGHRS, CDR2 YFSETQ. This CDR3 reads CASSAGIFNQPQHF. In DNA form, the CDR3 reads TGCGCCAGCAGCGCCGGGATTTTCAATCAGCCCCAGCATTTT.

CDR3 sequence reads: CASSFRMGTEAFF. The CDR3 DNA reads as TGTGCCAGCAGTTTTCGGATGGGGACTGAAGCTTTCTTT. The chain couples TRBV12-3 or TRBV12-4 to TRBJ1-1; unclear D gene. CDR3 length equals 13 residues. V dropped 3 bases and J dropped 5 bases, with 10 bases sitting between them.